These T cell receptor beta chains were read from a single sample in a study of blood T cell repertoires in COVID-19. Clones were read by immunoSEQ multiplex PCR, and TCRdb kept only the in-frame ones, dropping some. The table shows more than 200,000 clones, with 65% to 85% occurring only once. The sequencing sample was made of peripheral blood. The receptors here all came from a man aged 50 to 59 with active or convalescent COVID-19. The CDR3 runs from the conserved cysteine through the conserved F or W. The order of the fields is clone size, D gene, V gene, J gene, CDR3 DNA, CDR3 protein. The D gene is left open where the match is weak. Clone size is shown for a subset of rows, as once, few, many or a class of expanded clone.

abundance: -; d_gene: TRBD1; v_gene: TRBV19; j_gene: TRBJ1-6; CDR3nt: TGTGCCAGTAGTCCCCCGGGACAGGGGGCCGGTTCACCCCTCCACTTT; CDR3aa: CASSPPGQGAGSPLHF
abundance: -; d_gene: TRBD1; v_gene: TRBV3-1/TRBV3-2; j_gene: TRBJ2-3; CDR3nt: TGTGCCAGCAGTCCCGGGACAGGGGGCGCAGATACGCAGTATTTT; CDR3aa: CASSPGTGGADTQYF
abundance: -; d_gene: -; v_gene: TRBV15; j_gene: TRBJ2-2; CDR3nt: TGTGCCACCAGGGTGTTACGGGACACCGGGGAGCTGTTTTTT; CDR3aa: CATRVLRDTGELFF
abundance: -; d_gene: TRBD1; v_gene: TRBV7-8; j_gene: TRBJ2-1; CDR3nt: TGTGCCTGGGGACAGGGAGGATACAATGAGCAGTTCTTC; CDR3aa: CAWGQGGYNEQFF
abundance: -; d_gene: TRBD1; v_gene: TRBV5-1; j_gene: TRBJ2-2; CDR3nt: TGCGCCAGCAGCCCAAGGACAGGGGGCACCGGGGAGCTGTTTTTT; CDR3aa: CASSPRTGGTGELFF
abundance: few; d_gene: -; v_gene: TRBV11-1; j_gene: TRBJ2-3; CDR3nt: TGTGCCAGCAGATCTACCGGGTCCAGCACAGATACGCAGTATTTT; CDR3aa: CASRSTGSSTDTQYF
abundance: -; d_gene: TRBD1; v_gene: TRBV27; j_gene: TRBJ2-1; CDR3nt: TGTGCCAGCAAGGAGACAGGGGATTCGGGCAATGAGCAGTTCTTC; CDR3aa: CASKETGDSGNEQFF
abundance: few; d_gene: -; v_gene: TRBV3-1/TRBV3-2; j_gene: TRBJ2-1; CDR3nt: TGTGCCAGCAGACGGGACAATGAGCAGTTCTTC; CDR3aa: CASRRDNEQFF
abundance: -; d_gene: TRBD1; v_gene: TRBV30; j_gene: TRBJ1-5; CDR3nt: TGTGCCTGGAGGACAGGGGTCAATCAGCCCCAGCATTTT; CDR3aa: CAWRTGVNQPQHF
abundance: -; d_gene: TRBD1; v_gene: TRBV18; j_gene: TRBJ1-6; CDR3nt: TGTGCCAGCTCACTCGGGACAGGGGGAAGTAGTTCACCCCTCCACTTT; CDR3aa: CASSLGTGGSSSPLHF
abundance: once; d_gene: -; v_gene: TRBV19; j_gene: TRBJ1-2; CDR3nt: TGTGCCAGTAGTATAGACGAGACAGAGTATGGCTACACCTTC; CDR3aa: CASSIDETEYGYTF
abundance: -; d_gene: TRBD2; v_gene: TRBV6-6; j_gene: TRBJ2-1; CDR3nt: TGTGCCAGCAGTATTCTAGCGGGGGGGCCATATGAGCAGTTCTTC; CDR3aa: CASSILAGGPYEQFF
abundance: -; d_gene: TRBD2; v_gene: TRBV11-2; j_gene: TRBJ2-1; CDR3nt: TGTGCCAGCAGCCTCCGGGAGGGGCTAGCGGGGGGGCTAGATGAGCAGTTCTTC; CDR3aa: CASSLREGLAGGLDEQFF
abundance: -; d_gene: TRBD1; v_gene: TRBV10-3; j_gene: TRBJ1-2; CDR3nt: TGTGCCATCAGTGAGACGACAGGGTCTCACGGCTACACCTTC; CDR3aa: CAISETTGSHGYTF
abundance: few; d_gene: TRBD1; v_gene: TRBV29-1; j_gene: TRBJ1-2; CDR3nt: TGCAGCGCCGAAAACAGGGGGCGCGGCTATGGCTACACCTTC; CDR3aa: CSAENRGRGYGYTF
abundance: -; d_gene: -; v_gene: TRBV21-1; j_gene: TRBJ1-1; CDR3nt: TGTGCCAGCAGCACTGACAGGGCAGGCACTGAAGCTTTCTTT; CDR3aa: CASSTDRAGTEAFF
abundance: -; d_gene: TRBD1; v_gene: TRBV18; j_gene: TRBJ2-2; CDR3nt: TGTGCCAGCTCACCGGTCGACAGGGAGAGCGGGGAGCTGTTTTTT; CDR3aa: CASSPVDRESGELFF
abundance: -; d_gene: -; v_gene: TRBV27; j_gene: TRBJ1-2; CDR3nt: TGTGCCAGCAGTATGGGACTGGGAACCTATGGCTACACCTTC; CDR3aa: CASSMGLGTYGYTF
abundance: few; d_gene: -; v_gene: TRBV24-1; j_gene: TRBJ1-1; CDR3nt: TGTGCCACCAGTGATGCAGGGTCGGACACTGAAGCTTTCTTT; CDR3aa: CATSDAGSDTEAFF
abundance: once; d_gene: TRBD1; v_gene: TRBV5-1; j_gene: TRBJ2-1; CDR3nt: TGCGCCAGCAGCCCGACAGGGGGCTCAAATGAGCAGTTCTTC; CDR3aa: CASSPTGGSNEQFF
abundance: -; d_gene: TRBD2; v_gene: TRBV29-1; j_gene: TRBJ2-1; CDR3nt: TGCAGCGCCCAGACTAGCGGGGGATACAATGAGCAGTTCTTC; CDR3aa: CSAQTSGGYNEQFF
abundance: -; d_gene: TRBD1; v_gene: TRBV5-4; j_gene: TRBJ2-5; CDR3nt: TGTGCCAGCAGCTTGGCCGTCGACAGGGGTTCGACCCAGTACTTC; CDR3aa: CASSLAVDRGSTQYF
abundance: -; d_gene: TRBD2; v_gene: TRBV10-3; j_gene: TRBJ2-7; CDR3nt: TGTGCCACCGGGACTATCGCCCCTCGCGAGCAGTACTTC; CDR3aa: CATGTIAPREQYF
abundance: -; d_gene: -; v_gene: TRBV9; j_gene: TRBJ1-3; CDR3nt: TGTGCCAGCAGCGTCGACAGTCCCCAATCTGGAAACACCATATATTTT; CDR3aa: CASSVDSPQSGNTIYF
abundance: -; d_gene: TRBD1; v_gene: TRBV6-5; j_gene: TRBJ1-2; CDR3nt: TGTGCCAGCACCCCCGACAGGGCTCTAGCCACCTTGGAGGCCTTC; CDR3aa: CASTPDRALATLEAF
abundance: -; d_gene: -; v_gene: TRBV21-1; j_gene: TRBJ1-1; CDR3nt: TGTGCCAGCAGCAGGGGGGGCAGGGAGACTGAAGCTTTCTTT; CDR3aa: CASSRGGRETEAFF
abundance: -; d_gene: -; v_gene: TRBV6-1; j_gene: TRBJ2-1; CDR3nt: TGTGCCAGCAGTGATGTCAACAGGGTGAAGGGTCTGTTCTTC; CDR3aa: CASSDVNRVKGLFF
abundance: -; d_gene: -; v_gene: TRBV20-1; j_gene: TRBJ1-5; CDR3nt: TGCAGTGCGAGTCGGGGCAATCAGCCCCAGCATTTT; CDR3aa: CSASRGNQPQHF
abundance: once; d_gene: -; v_gene: TRBV7-2; j_gene: TRBJ1-5; CDR3nt: TGTGCCAGCAGCTCGAACGGGGGGGCCAACAATCAGCCCCAGCATTTT; CDR3aa: CASSSNGGANNQPQHF
abundance: -; d_gene: TRBD2; v_gene: TRBV29-1; j_gene: TRBJ2-7; CDR3nt: TGCAGCGTTGCCAGGGAGGGGGAGCAGTACTTC; CDR3aa: CSVAREGEQYF
abundance: once; d_gene: TRBD1; v_gene: TRBV27; j_gene: TRBJ1-2; CDR3nt: TGTGCCAGCAGTTCTCCCGGGACAGGGTTTGGCTACACCTTC; CDR3aa: CASSSPGTGFGYTF
abundance: few; d_gene: -; v_gene: TRBV5-1; j_gene: TRBJ2-3; CDR3nt: TGCGCCAGCAGCCTCATTGGGGGGGCCGGCACAGATACGCAGTATTTT; CDR3aa: CASSLIGGAGTDTQYF
abundance: -; d_gene: -; v_gene: TRBV7-2; j_gene: TRBJ1-1; CDR3nt: TGTGCCAGCAGCCTCCGAGGGGGGGGCGAGGCTGAAGCTTTCTTT; CDR3aa: CASSLRGGGEAEAFF
abundance: -; d_gene: TRBD1; v_gene: TRBV7-9; j_gene: TRBJ1-1; CDR3nt: TGTGCCAGCAGCTCCCGACAGGGGGCCACTGAAGCTTTCTTT; CDR3aa: CASSSRQGATEAFF
abundance: few; d_gene: TRBD1; v_gene: TRBV2; j_gene: TRBJ1-5; CDR3nt: TGTGCCAGCAGTGCTTATGTACAGGGGAATCAGCCCCAGCATTTT; CDR3aa: CASSAYVQGNQPQHF
abundance: -; d_gene: -; v_gene: TRBV3-1/TRBV3-2; j_gene: TRBJ2-2; CDR3nt: TGTGCCAGCAGCCAGGCAGGGTGGGCCGGGGAGCTGTTTTTT; CDR3aa: CASSQAGWAGELFF
abundance: -; d_gene: -; v_gene: TRBV11-2; j_gene: TRBJ2-3; CDR3nt: TGTGCCAGCAGCTTTACTAGCCCCACGGATACGCAGTATTTT; CDR3aa: CASSFTSPTDTQYF
abundance: -; d_gene: TRBD1; v_gene: TRBV29-1; j_gene: TRBJ1-1; CDR3nt: TGCAGCGTTGAGCAGGGGGCGCGGACTGAAGCTTTCTTT; CDR3aa: CSVEQGARTEAFF
abundance: -; d_gene: TRBD1; v_gene: TRBV4-1; j_gene: TRBJ2-7; CDR3nt: TGCGCCAGCAGCCAAGGGACAGGGGGGCCCTACGAGCAGTACTTC; CDR3aa: CASSQGTGGPYEQYF
abundance: -; d_gene: TRBD1; v_gene: TRBV11-1; j_gene: TRBJ1-1; CDR3nt: TGTGCCAGCAGCTTAGACAGGGGGTCGAACACTGAAGCTTTCTTT; CDR3aa: CASSLDRGSNTEAFF
abundance: -; d_gene: -; v_gene: TRBV19; j_gene: TRBJ1-4; CDR3nt: TGTGCCAGTAGTGCCTCGGTCCGGGGGGAAAAACTGTTTTTT; CDR3aa: CASSASVRGEKLFF
abundance: -; d_gene: TRBD1; v_gene: TRBV6-6; j_gene: TRBJ1-1; CDR3nt: TGTGCCAGCAGCCCCCGGGACAGAAAGCGGGACACTGAAGCTTTCTTT; CDR3aa: CASSPRDRKRDTEAFF
abundance: -; d_gene: TRBD1; v_gene: TRBV6-5; j_gene: TRBJ2-7; CDR3nt: TGTGCCAGCAGAAACGGACAGGGATTCCACGAGCAGTACTTC; CDR3aa: CASRNGQGFHEQYF
abundance: -; d_gene: -; v_gene: TRBV29-1; j_gene: TRBJ2-7; CDR3nt: TGCAGCGCTGGACGGGACTCGGAGTACGAGCAGTACTTC; CDR3aa: CSAGRDSEYEQYF
abundance: once; d_gene: -; v_gene: TRBV7-8; j_gene: TRBJ2-2; CDR3nt: TGTGCCAGCAGCTTAATAGCGTCAGGCGGCACCGGGGAGCTGTTTTTT; CDR3aa: CASSLIASGGTGELFF
abundance: -; d_gene: TRBD2; v_gene: TRBV4-2; j_gene: TRBJ2-1; CDR3nt: TGTGCCAGCAGCCCAGACGCGGGACTAAGGCTCGATGAGCAGTTCTTC; CDR3aa: CASSPDAGLRLDEQFF
abundance: few; d_gene: TRBD1; v_gene: TRBV11-2; j_gene: TRBJ2-3; CDR3nt: TGTGCCAGCAGCCTTCCCCGTCGACAGGGGGGAATCACAGATACGCAGTATTTT; CDR3aa: CASSLPRRQGGITDTQYF